Listed below are T cell receptor beta chains from one sample, sequenced in a study of CD8+CD57+ T cells in acquired aplastic anemia. TCRdb recomputed calls from the reads with MiXCR, one row per CDR3 protein. The table includes 310,000 or so distinct CDR3 sequences, about 50% detected once. Sequencing was carried out using sorted CD4+, CD8+, or CD8+CD57+ T cells (not recorded which) from PBMCs. The origin of the receptors is a human donor with aplastic anemia. CDR3s include the opening cysteine and the closing phenylalanine or tryptophan. D genes are given only for firm matches. Only some rows state a clone size, as once, few, many or a class for expanded clones.

d_call clone_size j_call v_call cdr3_nt cdr3_aa
TRBD2 once TRBJ2-1 TRBV20-1 TGCAGTGCTAGAGATAGACTAGCGGACTACAATGAGCAGTTCTTC CSARDRLADYNEQFF
TRBD1 . TRBJ1-1 TRBV29-1 TGCAGCGCCGTTAAACCGGGACAGAGGAACATTGAAGCTTTCTTT CSAVKPGQRNIEAFF
. . TRBJ1-1 TRBV5-1 TGCGCCAGCAGCTTGGGGAACCGAGCTTTCTTT CASSLGNRAFF
. . TRBJ2-7 TRBV7-3 TGTGCCAGCAGCTTTTCGTACGGCTCCTACGAGCAGTACTTC CASSFSYGSYEQYF
TRBD1 . TRBJ2-7 TRBV19 TGTGCCAGTAGTTCGGGACAGGGAGGGCTTGGCGAGCAGTACTTC CASSSGQGGLGEQYF
TRBD1 . TRBJ2-2 TRBV7-2 TGTGCCAGCAGCTTAGGTGACAGGGGGAACACCGGGGAGCTGTTTTTT CASSLGDRGNTGELFF
. . TRBJ2-3 TRBV10-2 TGCGCCAGCGGGGGGGCCACAGATACGCAGTATTTT CASGGATDTQYF
. . TRBJ1-6 TRBV3-1 TGTGCCAGCAGCCAGACGACGTTGAGCTCCTATAATTCACCCCTCCACTTT CASSQTTLSSYNSPLHF
. . TRBJ1-5 TRBV19 TGTGCCAGTAGTCCCGACAGCCATAGCAATCAGCCCCAGCATTTT CASSPDSHSNQPQHF
TRBD1 . TRBJ2-7 TRBV15 TGTGCCACCAGCAGAGGACAGGGTCCCTACGAGCAGTACTTC CATSRGQGPYEQYF
. . TRBJ1-4 TRBV29-1 TGCAGTGCCGTGACCGGTATTGAAAAACTGTTTTTT CSAVTGIEKLFF
. many TRBJ2-3 TRBV5-6 TGTGCCAGCAGCTTTGGAGCTAGGGGAGATACGCAGTATTTT CASSFGARGDTQYF
. few TRBJ2-7 TRBV24-1 TGTGCCACCCGAACTTACGAGCAGTACTTC CATRTYEQYF
TRBD2 . TRBJ2-7 TRBV29-1 TGCAGCGTTGCCGGACTAGCGGGAGAACACGAGCAGTACTTC CSVAGLAGEHEQYF
. many TRBJ2-3 TRBV27 TGTGCCAGCCTTGAGGCGGGGGCTGGCACAGATACGCAGTATTTT CASLEAGAGTDTQYF
TRBD1 . TRBJ1-1 TRBV20-1 TGCAGTGCTCGAAGGGCGGGACAGACGAACACTGAAGCTTTCTTT CSARRAGQTNTEAFF
. many TRBJ1-6 TRBV7-2 TGTGCCAGCAGCTTCCCAGCTAATTCACCCCTCCACTTT CASSFPANSPLHF
. . TRBJ1-1 TRBV7-9 TGTGCCAGCAGCTTAATACAGCTTGAAGCTTTCTTT CASSLIQLEAFF
. . TRBJ2-5 TRBV10-3 TGTGCCATCAGTGAGCAGGAAGAGACCCAGTACTTC CAISEQEETQYF
TRBD1 . TRBJ1-2 TRBV7-9 TGTGCCAGCAGCCCGGGACAGGGGATGGGAGGCTACACCTTC CASSPGQGMGGYTF
. many TRBJ1-6 TRBV12-3/TRBV12-4 TGTGCCAGCAGTTTAATGGGTCGTAATTCACCCCTCCACTTT CASSLMGRNSPLHF
. many TRBJ2-5 TRBV5-5 TGTGCCAGCAGCTTGGCCGTACAGAGGGAGACCCAGTACTTC CASSLAVQRETQYF
. many TRBJ1-1 TRBV5-1 TGCGCCAGCAGCTTGGGTCGCCGGGCGAACACTGAAGCTTTCTTT CASSLGRRANTEAFF
. . TRBJ1-1 TRBV7-2 TGTGCCAGCAGCTCCACCCAGGGTTGGAGGAACACTGAAGCTTTCTTT CASSSTQGWRNTEAFF
TRBD1 . TRBJ1-1 TRBV29-1 TGCAGCGGACAGGGGGCGCGGTACACTGAAGCTTTCTTT CSGQGARYTEAFF
. many TRBJ2-1 TRBV6-4 TGTGCCAGCAGCCTGACTGGGAACAATGAGCAGTTCTTC CASSLTGNNEQFF
TRBD2 few TRBJ2-5 TRBV10-2 TGCGCCAGCAGAGGACTAGAGGAGACCCAGTACTTC CASRGLEETQYF
. . TRBJ2-7 TRBV29-1 TGCAGCGTTGAAGGGCAGGGGAATGCCGAGCAGTACTTC CSVEGQGNAEQYF
. . TRBJ1-2 TRBV7-9 TGTGCCAGCAGCTTAGCGGGCCAGACCAGTGGCTACACCTTC CASSLAGQTSGYTF
. many TRBJ2-1 TRBV20-1 TGCAGTGCTAGAGGTGCGGCGGGGCCCAATGAGCAGTTCTTC CSARGAAGPNEQFF
TRBD1 many TRBJ1-1 TRBV5-1 TGCGCCAGCAGCAGTCAAGGGGGCACGAACACTGAAGCTTTCTTT CASSSQGGTNTEAFF
. many TRBJ2-1 TRBV29-1 TGCAGCGTTGTCCCCCAGGGTTCGGGGGCGGACGGCAATGAGCAGTTCTTC CSVVPQGSGADGNEQFF
TRBD1 . TRBJ2-7 TRBV5-1 TGCGCCAGCAGCTTGGCGGGACAGGGCCTATACGAGCAGTACTTC CASSLAGQGLYEQYF
TRBD1 . TRBJ1-4 TRBV25-1 TGTGCCAGCAGGGGACAGGGGGCGCGGGTTGAAAAACTGTTTTTT CASRGQGARVEKLFF
TRBD1 . TRBJ2-1 TRBV10-3 TGTGCCATCAGTGGGGGACAGGGCTCCTACAATGAGCAGTTCTTC CAISGGQGSYNEQFF
TRBD1 few TRBJ1-1 TRBV25-1 TGTGCCAGCAGTGATCCGGGACAGGGGGCTGAAGCTTTCTTT CASSDPGQGAEAFF
. . TRBJ2-7 TRBV5-1 TGCGCCAGCAGCCCCCGGGACCCACTCCAAAAGCAGTACTTC CASSPRDPLQKQYF
. once TRBJ2-5 TRBV7-6 TGTGCCAGCAGCTTCCGCCCGGGCCTAGAGACCCAGTACTTC CASSFRPGLETQYF
. . TRBJ1-5 TRBV7-2 TGTGCCAGCAGCTTGGTGGGGTCCCAGCCCCAGCATTTT CASSLVGSQPQHF
TRBD2 . TRBJ2-5 TRBV7-9 TGTGCCAGCAGCCTCGGATTAGCGGGGGTCCAAGAGACCCGGTACTTC CASSLGLAGVQETRYF
. few TRBJ1-1 TRBV7-6 TGTGCCAGCAGCTTGGGGGGGATTACTGAAGCTTTCTTT CASSLGGITEAFF
. few TRBJ2-5 TRBV9 TGTGCCAGCAGCATCTCCCCTGGTACAAGCCAAGAGACCCAGTACTTC CASSISPGTSQETQYF
. . TRBJ2-1 TRBV7-9 TGTGCCAGCAGCCAGCTAGGAGGTGAGCAGTTCTTC CASSQLGGEQFF
. . TRBJ1-2 TRBV7-9 TGTGCCAGCAGCGCCGACCAGGGCTCAATCTATGGCTACACCTTC CASSADQGSIYGYTF
. . TRBJ1-4 TRBV6-4 TGTGCCAGCAGTGATTACGAGGGTGGGAAACTGTCTTTT CASSDYEGGKLSF
. . TRBJ1-1 TRBV19 TGTGCCAGTAGTATAGATACGACCCCGAACACTGAAGCTTTCTTT CASSIDTTPNTEAFF